This T cell receptor (beta chain) was observed in a study of blood T cell repertoires in COVID-19. About the study: Some COVID-19 samples were acute and others convalescent; all came from the United States, Italy and Spain.

CDR3 length: 10 amino acids. The ends were cut back, 6 bases at V and 4 bases at J, with 6 bases in the middle. Germline CDR1 reads DFQATT; CDR2 reads SNEGSKA (reference sequence). This clone showed up just once. Cohort allocation depended upon clinical history that participants reported. Exposed participants encountered a COVID-19 case during the 2 weeks preceding study entry. The assay was immunoSEQ multiplex PCR, and TCRdb's table has in-frame clones only and misses some. Of fewer than 250,000 clones listed, approximately 83% are singletons. This sequence originates from a woman aged 35 to 49 who had been exposed to COVID-19. Source material: PBMCs or T cells enriched from blood (not recorded which). This sequence joins TRBV20-1 and TRBJ2-5; D unresolved. CDR3: CSATGETQYF. CDR3 coding DNA: TGCAGTGCCACGGGAGAGACCCAGTACTTC.